This T cell receptor beta chain was captured in a study of immune evolution from preneoplasia to lung adenocarcinoma. Comments on this clone: Its antigen is unidentified.

Study-wide results and limits: T cell clonality was higher in KRAS-mutant than EGFR-mutant or wild-type nodules. Normal lung had the highest top T cell clone frequencies.

Patients had resection in Japan or China between the mid-2010s and the late 2010s. The assay was immunoSEQ multiplex PCR, and TCRdb's table has in-frame clones only and misses some. The table has about 3,600 clones, 74% seen once. The CDR3 is 14 amino acids. Germline V gene data show CDR1 as SGHNT and CDR2 as YENEEA. With V trimmed by 5 bases and J by 4 bases, 7 bases remained unmatched. The source of this sequence is a person aged 55-79 years with lung adenocarcinoma. The gene calls are TRBV11-3 and TRBJ1-2; 7 bases fit TRBD1. The sequenced sample consisted of FFPE minimally invasive lung adenocarcinoma tissue. The CDR3 DNA reads TGTGCCAGCAGCCCGGGACAGCAAGGCTATGGCTACACCTTC. Translating it yields CASSPGQQGYGYTF.